The 28 T cell receptor beta chains below come from one sample, sequenced in a study of PD-1 blockade in mismatch repair-deficient tumors. No antigen has been identified for these receptors. Stated time point: 10-day in vitro stimulation with candidate neoantigen peptide 6. TCRdb's table, derived via immunoSEQ multiplex PCR, lists solely in-frame clones and lacks some. Of about 15,000 clones in the sample, around 83% were seen once. The sequencing used cells cultured in vitro, collected from a patient treated with pembrolizumab. These TCRs come from an adult with mismatch repair-deficient cancer.

The rearrangement joins TRBV27 to TRBJ2-7, with TRBD2 identical over 8 bases. Per the germline V gene, CDR1 is MNHEY and CDR2 is SMNVEV (reference sequence). The CDR3 length is 14 residues. V shed 6 bases, J shed 2 bases, and the junction held 6 bases outside the gene matches. CDR3 coding DNA: TGTGCCAGCAGGCCCGTAGCGGGACCCTACGAGCAGTACTTC. Protein: CASRPVAGPYEQYF.

This clone was seen only a few times. The chain couples TRBV30 to TRBJ1-3, with D perhaps matching TRBD1 (6 bases). Germline V gene data show CDR1 as GTSNPN and CDR2 as SVGIG (reference sequence). The CDR3 runs to 14 residues. The ends were cut back, 0 bases at V and 8 bases at J, with 14 bases in the middle. DNA of the CDR3: TGTGCCTGGAGTGTACTTAACAGGGCGGACACCATATATTTT. The encoded protein is CAWSVLNRADTIYF.

This chain joins TRBV27 and TRBJ1-1; TRBD1 matches at 7 bases. The CDR3 is made up of 15 amino acids. The V gene end was trimmed by 3 bases and the J gene end by 5 bases; junction bases not matched to a gene: 9. Looked up from germline, CDR1 is MNHEY and CDR2 is SMNVEV (reference sequence). In DNA, the CDR3 is TGTGCCAGCAGTTTTGACAGGGAGGGGTCTACTGAAGCTTTCTTT. This gives the protein CASSFDREGSTEAFF.

The count of this clone is one. The chain joins TRBV15 to TRBJ2-5, with D uncertain. V lost 1 base to trimming and J lost 5 bases, with 11 bases between them. The CDR3 length is 14 residues. Per germline, CDR1 LNHNV and CDR2 YYDKDF (reference sequence). The DNA of the CDR3 is TGTGCCACCAGCAGAGTCGGCCTATCGGAGACCCAGTACTTC. It codes for CATSRVGLSETQYF.

The chain employs TRBV6-5 and TRBJ2-6, with D hard to call. V was pared by 11 bases and J by 0 bases, with 14 bases between. The germline V gene encodes CDR1 MNHEY and CDR2 SVGAGI. The CDR3 is made up of 15 amino acids. The CDR3 DNA follows: TGTGCCTCAAGGACCGATAACTCTGGGGCCAACGTCCTGACTTTC. This sequence encodes CASRTDNSGANVLTF.

The chain uses TRBV9 and TRBJ2-6; D remains ambiguous. The CDR3 runs to 16 residues. CDR1 and CDR2 (germline): SGDLS, YYNGEE. The V end lost 0 bases, the J end lost 0 bases, and 7 bases lay between the germline ends. Here the CDR3 reads CASSVGDPSGANVLTF. The DNA of the CDR3 is TGTGCCAGCAGCGTAGGGGATCCCTCTGGGGCCAACGTCCTGACTTTC.

The rearrangement uses TRBV5-5 and TRBJ1-5; D remains ambiguous. Germline-derived CDR1 and CDR2 are SGHKS and YYEKEE (reference sequence). The V end lost 1 base, the J end lost 0 bases, and 2 bases lay between the germline ends. CDR3 length: 13 residues. DNA for the CDR3: TGTGCCAGCAGCTTGTATAGCAATCAGCCCCAGCATTTT. Residues: CASSLYSNQPQHF. The full variable domain, its missing parts supplied by reference TRBV5-5 and TRBJ1-5, is DAGVTQSPTHLIKTRGQQVTLRCSPISGHKSVSWYQQVLGQGPQFIFQYYEKEERGRGNFPDRFSARQFPNYSSELNVNALLLGDSALYLCASSLYSNQPQHFGDGTRLSIL.

The chain couples TRBV27 to TRBJ2-3; perhaps TRBD1 as D (6 bases). Trimming took off 7 bases at V and 1 base at J, with 24 bases between the two ends. Germline V gene sequence: CDR1 MNHEY, CDR2 SMNVEV (reference sequence). CDR3 size: 18 residues. CDR3 coding DNA: TGTGCCAGCACCTCATTGTGGGTAGGGGGTGTCCGCACAGATACGCAGTATTTT. It translates to CASTSLWVGGVRTDTQYF.

J is TRBJ1-4 and V is TRBV5-1; D is possibly TRBD1 (5 bases). Germline V gene data show CDR1 as SGHRS and CDR2 as YFSETQ. V was shortened by 2 bases and J by 1 base, with 6 bases between the two germline ends. This CDR3 contains 14 residues. The CDR3 DNA is TGCGCCAGCAGCTTTCAGGGAACTAATGAAAAACTGTTTTTT. The encoded protein is CASSFQGTNEKLFF.

The chain carries TRBV4-1 and TRBJ1-3, with D unclear. The CDR3 totals 16 residues. The germline gives CDR1 MGHRA, CDR2 YSYEKL. V was cut by 1 base and J by 4 bases, with 14 bases left in between. The CDR3 sequence: CASSQADELPGNTIYF. The CDR3, as DNA: TGCGCCAGCAGCCAAGCGGACGAACTCCCGGGAAACACCATATATTTT.

The J gene is TRBJ2-6, the V gene TRBV4-2; the D is unclear. Germline CDR1 is LGHNA and CDR2 is YNFKEQ. The CDR3 is 19 amino acids. Deletions cut 0 bases from V and 0 bases from J, with 15 bases between. DNA of the CDR3: TGTGCCAGCAGCCAAGAATATATCAATAGGGTCTCTGGGGCCAACGTCCTGACTTTC. It codes for CASSQEYINRVSGANVLTF.

The V call is TRBV10-3, the J call TRBJ2-3; 11 bases are a match to TRBD2. The CDR3 contains 15 residues. J lost 2 bases, V lost 6 bases, and 4 bases had no gene match. The germline gives CDR1 ENHRY, CDR2 SYGVKD. The CDR3 nucleotides are TGTGCCATCAGAACTAGCGGGAGCGACACAGATACGCAGTATTTT. Protein product: CAIRTSGSDTDTQYF.

The V gene is TRBV7-8, the J gene TRBJ2-3, with D uncertain. The germline V and J ends were trimmed by 2 bases and 3 bases, with 6 bases remaining between them. This CDR3 spans 13 amino acids. CDR1 and CDR2 (germline): SGHVS, FQNEAQ. The CDR3 reads CASSLSATDTQYF. In DNA, the CDR3 is TGTGCCAGCAGCTTATCGGCTACAGATACGCAGTATTTT.

The V and J genes are TRBV16 and TRBJ2-2; 9 nucleotides align to TRBD1. Losses at the gene ends were 5 bases for V and 0 bases for J; bases not matched to a gene: 4. CDR1 and CDR2 from the germline V gene are KGHSY and FQNENV. The CDR3 is made up of 16 amino acids. The CDR3 spells CASSDGQGSNTGELFF. For the CDR3, the DNA is TGTGCCAGCAGCGACGGACAGGGGTCGAACACCGGGGAGCTGTTTTTT. Supplemented by reference TRBV16 and TRBJ2-2, the full variable domain reads GEEVAQTPKHLVRGEGQKAKLYCAPIKGHSYVFWYQQVLKNEFKFLISFQNENVFDETGMPKERFSAKCLPNSPCSLEIQATKLEDSAVYFCASSDGQGSNTGELFFGEGSRLTVL.

The J gene is TRBJ1-1, the V gene TRBV6-5; no definite D call. V shed 2 bases and J shed 4 bases, with 8 bases lying between them. Germline CDR1 reads MNHEY; CDR2 reads SVGAGI. The CDR3 is made up of 13 amino acids. DNA of the CDR3: TGTGCCAGCAGTTACGTAAGATCCACTGAAGCTTTCTTT. Translating it yields CASSYVRSTEAFF.

The chain combines TRBV7-2 with TRBJ2-7; 15 nucleotides match TRBD2. V lost 5 bases to trimming and J lost 5 bases; unmatched junction nucleotides: 7. The germline V gene has CDR1 SGHTA and CDR2 FQGNSA. The CDR3 loop spans 16 amino acids. CDR3 amino acids: CASSPQGLAGGDEQYF. The CDR3 nucleotides are TGTGCCAGCAGCCCGCAAGGACTAGCGGGAGGGGACGAGCAGTACTTC.

The chain is built from TRBV6-1 and TRBJ2-1; a possible D gene is TRBD2 (5 bases). The CDR3 contains 15 residues. Germline CDR1 MNHNS, CDR2 SASEGT. With 5 bases removed from V and 3 bases from J, the gap between germline ends came to 14 bases. The CDR3 sequence: CASSFRAESYNEQFF. In DNA form, the CDR3 reads TGTGCCAGCAGTTTTCGAGCGGAGAGCTACAATGAGCAGTTCTTC.

The chain recombines TRBV18 with TRBJ2-4, with TRBD2 identical over 9 bases. Trimming took 3 bases from V and 4 from J; bases not matched to a gene: 13. The CDR3 has 18 amino acids. CDR1 KGHSH and CDR2 LQKENI come from the germline V gene. CDR3 amino acids: CASSPPGAAGGGKNIQYF. CDR3 nucleotide sequence: TGTGCCAGCTCACCTCCCGGGGCAGCGGGAGGAGGGAAAAACATTCAGTACTTC. Supplemented by reference TRBV18 and TRBJ2-4, the full variable domain reads NAGVMQNPRHLVRRRGQEARLRCSPMKGHSHVYWYRQLPEEGLKFMVYLQKENIIDESGMPKERFSAEFPKEGPSILRIQQVVRGDSAAYFCASSPPGAAGGGKNIQYFGAGTRLSVL.

This clone was seen just once. The chain has TRBV6-6 and TRBJ2-2, with a possible D match to TRBD2 (6 bases). Germline V CDR1 and CDR2: MNHNY, SVGAGI (reference sequence). The CDR3 is made up of 15 amino acids. Deletions cut 4 bases from V and 6 bases from J, with 15 bases between. The CDR3 sequence: CASSSGTGDAGELFF. The CDR3 region has the DNA TGTGCCAGCAGTTCCGGGACTGGGGACGCCGGGGAGCTGTTTTTT.

This chain connects TRBV7-2 to TRBJ2-3; D is uncertain. CDR3 length: 16 amino acids. Germline V gene data show CDR1 as SGHTA and CDR2 as FQGNSA. Trimming took 5 bases from V and 5 from J, leaving 20 bases between them. CDR3: CASSLRPPLLVDTQYF. DNA of the CDR3: TGTGCCAGCAGCCTCAGGCCCCCACTCTTAGTAGATACGCAGTATTTT.

The rearrangement uses TRBV19 and TRBJ2-5; either TRBD1 or TRBD2 may supply D (5 bases each). CDR1 is LNHDA and CDR2 is SQIVND in the germline V gene (reference sequence). Trimming pared 1 base from V and 5 bases from J, leaving 17 bases between. The CDR3 covers 16 residues. The CDR3 loop reads CASSIGGTGRSETQYF. For the CDR3, the DNA is TGTGCCAGTAGTATAGGGGGAACGGGACGGTCGGAGACCCAGTACTTC.

The chain joins TRBV5-1 to TRBJ2-6; D might be TRBD2 (5 bases). The CDR3 is 15 residues long. CDR1 SGHRS and CDR2 YFSETQ come from the germline V gene. V was pared by 0 bases and J by 4 bases, with 8 bases between. CDR3 sequence reads: CASSLDPGGANVLTF. CDR3 sequence (DNA): TGCGCCAGCAGCTTGGACCCGGGAGGGGCCAACGTCCTGACTTTC.

The V gene is TRBV28, the J gene TRBJ2-4; no clear D. The CDR3 consists of 13 residues. Germline V gives CDR1 MDHEN, CDR2 SYDVKM. V lost 6 bases and J 6 bases, leaving 12 bases between the germline ends. Here the CDR3 reads CASRGPPSNIQYF. DNA of the CDR3: TGTGCCAGCAGGGGCCCCCCATCAAACATTCAGTACTTC.

This clone came up a few times. The chain combines TRBV6-1 with TRBJ2-1; D ambiguous. V was clipped by 4 bases and J by 3 bases, with 19 bases between them. Germline-derived CDR1 and CDR2 are MNHNS and SASEGT. The CDR3 totals 17 residues. CDR3 loop: CASSGRTSGYYYNEQFF. Written as DNA, the CDR3 is TGTGCCAGCAGTGGTCGGACCTCCGGGTACTACTACAATGAGCAGTTCTTC.

The chain carries TRBV10-2 and TRBJ2-1, with TRBD2 identical over 10 bases. The CDR3 covers 13 residues. Germline loops: CDR1 WSHSY, CDR2 SAAADI. The V gene end was trimmed by 10 bases and the J gene end by 9 bases; junction bases not matched to a gene: 9. This CDR3 is CAKGQGLASEQFF. In DNA, the CDR3 is TGCGCCAAGGGCCAGGGACTAGCGAGTGAGCAGTTCTTC.

The chain combines TRBV4-1 with TRBJ1-4; 10 bases line up with TRBD1. CDR3 length: 16 residues. V dropped 3 bases and J dropped 6; count of bases not matched to a gene: 7. The germline CDR1 and CDR2 sequences are MGHRA and YSYEKL. The CDR3 loop is CASSQGDRGGDEKLFF. The CDR3 DNA reads TGCGCCAGCAGCCAGGGGGACAGGGGAGGGGATGAAAAACTGTTTTTT.

The V call is TRBV19, the J call TRBJ1-3; no clear D gene. From germline, CDR1 is LNHDA and CDR2 SQIVND (reference sequence). CDR3 length: 15 residues. V lost 3 bases and J lost 2, with 11 bases in between. The CDR3 here is CASSIRLGAGNTIYF. CDR3 nucleotide sequence: TGTGCCAGTAGTATTCGATTGGGTGCTGGAAACACCATATATTTT.

The CDR3 region is CASRRQGGEQYF. CDR3 DNA: TGTGCCAGCAGACGACAGGGAGGCGAGCAGTACTTC. The rearrangement uses TRBV6-5 and TRBJ2-7; D is possibly TRBD1 (7 bases). The CDR3 has 12 amino acids. Trimming shortened V by 6 bases and J by 6 bases, and 12 bases separated the two germline ends. The germline V gene has CDR1 MNHEY and CDR2 SVGAGI.